This is a list of T cell receptor beta chains from one sample in a study of blood T cell repertoires in COVID-19. Profiling relied on immunoSEQ multiplex PCR, and the TCRdb table lists in-frame clones only, not all of them. The repertoire consists of about 270,000 clones, with about 86% occurring once and the leading ten covering approximately 6%. Input material: peripheral blood. The origin of the receptors is a man aged 80 or over with acute or convalescent COVID-19. Each CDR3 is given with its conserved first and last residue.

v_gene	CDR3aa
TRBV5-6	CASSLVQQGNYGYTF
TRBV7-9	CASSPDRLQETQYF
TRBV5-4	CASSRPGQGADGYTF
TRBV5-4	CASSGDQRPDTQYF
TRBV5-4	CASSSSSGTASYEQYF
TRBV27	CASSKTGWTGLFQPQHF
TRBV3-1/TRBV3-2	CASSHEGGYEQYF
TRBV2	CASRTQGTSYNSPLHF
TRBV5-3	CAMTGGRAVGELFF
TRBV19	CASSTTGGPREKLFF
TRBV9	CASSGGQGPYEQYF
TRBV15	CATRDLTLYQETQYF
TRBV6-1	CASSDLNTWELFF
TRBV6-2/TRBV6-3	CASSYDSSTYEQYF
TRBV19	CASSARTSGSDTQYF
TRBV5-1	CASRPSGGVYNEQFF
TRBV5-5	CASSLAASNSPLHF
TRBV29-1	CSVGAGGSTDTQYF
TRBV18	CASSPTQVYNSPLHF
TRBV18	CASSPPGSSYNEQFF
TRBV6-2/TRBV6-3	CASSRWNEQFF
TRBV5-4	CASSWTGGNEQFF
TRBV7-2	CASSLAGSSYNEQFF
TRBV6-5	CASRPQGAGETQYF
TRBV4-2	CASSQELAPGRYEQYF
TRBV10-3	CAISGPRRGGLDNEQFF
TRBV6-5	CASNLVISSGWGYTF
TRBV5-4	CASSSDRIQYF
TRBV7-9	CASTFGSNEQFF
TRBV24-1	CATSDPLGPTYNEQFF
TRBV5-1	CASSLAGGESEKLFF
TRBV30	CAWSFVGQPQHF
TRBV28	CASSFPGTGGRAKNIQYF
TRBV27	CASSGSNSGETQYF
TRBV2	CASSEQGSGNTIYF
TRBV25-1	CASSLTGPGTGELFF
TRBV29-1	CSVGGLANEQFF
TRBV9	CASSVDLQDNSPLHF
TRBV5-8	CASRLLTSGGTYEQYF
TRBV5-1	CASSRRLGANVLTF
TRBV11-3	CASSLAEAGEQFF
TRBV5-4	CASSGRGGRDTGELFF
TRBV4-1	CASSQARTSLAESSYNEQFF
TRBV19	CASSTRGGTFSGNTIYF
TRBV27	CASRPGTNTGELFF
TRBV7-9	CASSLLAGSNTDTQYF
TRBV2	CASRAVGAGEKLFF
TRBV5-1	CASSRDRVFDTQYF
TRBV7-6	CASSLVQGEPGTDTQYF
TRBV3-1/TRBV3-2	CASSPLESYNSPLHF
TRBV5-1	CASSLVPGLAAVYEQYF
TRBV13	CASSSRDRYYEQYF
TRBV10-3	CAISERFEFQETQYF
TRBV5-5	CASSPQGLAGPNEQFF